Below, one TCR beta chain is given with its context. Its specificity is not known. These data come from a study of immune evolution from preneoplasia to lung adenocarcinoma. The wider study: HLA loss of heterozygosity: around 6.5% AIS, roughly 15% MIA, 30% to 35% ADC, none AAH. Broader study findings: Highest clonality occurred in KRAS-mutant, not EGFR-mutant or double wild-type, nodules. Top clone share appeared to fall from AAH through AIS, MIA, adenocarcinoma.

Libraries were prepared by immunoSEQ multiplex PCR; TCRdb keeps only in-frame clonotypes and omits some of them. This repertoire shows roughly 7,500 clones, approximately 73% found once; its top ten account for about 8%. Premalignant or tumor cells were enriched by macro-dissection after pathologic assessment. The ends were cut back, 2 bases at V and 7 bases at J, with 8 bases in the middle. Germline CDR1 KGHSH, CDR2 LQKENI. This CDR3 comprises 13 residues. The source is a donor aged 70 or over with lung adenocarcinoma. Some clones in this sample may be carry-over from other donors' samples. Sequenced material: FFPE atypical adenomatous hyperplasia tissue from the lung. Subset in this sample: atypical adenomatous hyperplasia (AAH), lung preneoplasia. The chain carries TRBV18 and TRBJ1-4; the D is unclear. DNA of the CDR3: TGTGCCAGCTCACCAGGGGTCGGTGAAAAACTGTTTTTT. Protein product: CASSPGVGEKLFF.